This TCR beta chain was recorded in a study of cytomegalovirus exposure and HLA in healthy donors. General study findings and limits: In a later analysis, productive TCRs from donors in an Asian-associated ancestry cluster reportedly carried fewer N-insertions than the cohort mean.

PCR employed 60 Vbeta and 13 Jbeta primers. Measured with immunoSEQ multiplex PCR; TCRdb has only the in-frame clones, and not every one. The top ten clones hold about 1.3% of a sample with approximately 150,000 clones, almost 80% of them seen once. About this clone itself: Its antigen is still unknown. The same CDR3 arises from other DNA sequences in this sample as well.

The V and J ends lost 5 bases and 10 bases respectively, with 12 bases between them. The length of the CDR3 is 12 residues. Germline V lookup: CDR1 SGHTA, CDR2 FQGNSA. The source material was PBMCs. V and J are TRBV7-2 and TRBJ2-1; no clear D gene. This receptor was taken from a woman aged 50 to 60 in good health and CMV-seronegative. The CDR3 region has the DNA TGTGCCAGCAGCCCATTAAGAGGCGAGCAGTTCTTC. Protein product: CASSPLRGEQFF.